The 27 T cell receptor beta chains below all came from one sample that was sequenced in a study of blood T cell dynamics during melanoma immunotherapy (dated by TCRdb to the early 2020s). Library generation was performed with the immunoSEQ multiplex PCR assay. In TCRdb, the immuneACCESS table is reduced to in-frame sequences with V and J assigned. These tables do not hold every clone; where another copy was compared, an unresolved V gene accounts for under half, and the others remain unexplained. For this sample the table gives about 13,000 clones, of which just over 90% were detected only once. More than 0.15% of the sample comes from the top ten. What this sample's time point label stands for: pre-treatment baseline. This sample comprised effector memory CD8+ T cells from blood, obtained from a patient treated with checkpoint blockade. The receptors derive from a human donor with melanoma.

DNA for the CDR3: TGTGCCAGCAGTTTCCCCCGCGGAGCTGATGAAAAACTGTTTTTT. The encoded protein is CASSFPRGADEKLFF. The chain links TRBV28 to TRBJ1-4; D is unresolved. Germline loops: CDR1 MDHEN, CDR2 SYDVKM. The V and J ends lost 3 bases and 6 bases respectively, with 14 bases between them. The CDR3 covers 15 residues.

The chain couples TRBV5-1 to TRBJ1-1; D possibly corresponds to TRBD1 (6 bases). The CDR3 extends over 14 amino acids. V dropped 3 bases and J dropped 3 bases, with 12 bases sitting between them. Germline CDR1 and CDR2: SGHRS and YFSETQ. The CDR3 coding sequence is TGCGCCAGCAGCTCTAGGGGGGTCGACACTGAAGCTTTCTTT. Translation gives CASSSRGVDTEAFF.

The CDR3 reads CASYSGVLRAEAFF. The CDR3 bases are TGTGCCAGTTACTCAGGCGTACTTAGGGCTGAAGCTTTCTTT. The V call is TRBV19, the J call TRBJ1-1; unclear D gene. The V end was cut by 8 bases, the J end by 6 bases, with 19 bases between. CDR3 length: 14 residues. Germline-derived CDR1 and CDR2 are LNHDA and SQIVND (reference sequence).

The genes are TRBV11-3 and TRBJ2-7, with 8 bases that match TRBD1. The CDR3 has 15 residues. J gave up 0 bases and V 1 base, and 2 bases lay outside the gene matches. The V gene's germline CDR1 is SGHNT and CDR2 YENEEA. The CDR3 DNA reads TGTGCCAGCAGCTTAGGACAGGGGATCTCCTACGAGCAGTACTTC. It specifies CASSLGQGISYEQYF. Combining the CDR3 with reference TRBV11-3 and TRBJ2-7 gives the whole variable domain EAGVVQSPRYKIIEKKQPVAFWCNPISGHNTLYWYLQNLGQGPELLIRYENEEAVDDSQLPKDRFSAERLKGVDSTLKIQPAELGDSAVYLCASSLGQGISYEQYFGPGTRLTVT.

The chain employs TRBV2 and TRBJ2-1; possibly TRBD2 for D (5 bases). CDR1 is SNHLY, CDR2 FYNNEI, per germline. V dropped 5 bases and J dropped 4 bases, with 18 bases sitting between them. The CDR3 contains 16 residues. DNA of the CDR3: TGTGCCAGCAGTCCTACCGGAGCGGACCTTTACAATGAGCAGTTCTTC. Translated, it gives CASSPTGADLYNEQFF. The full variable domain, completed using reference TRBV2 and TRBJ2-1, is EPEVTQTPSHQVTQMGQEVILRCVPISNHLYFYWYRQILGQKVEFLVSFYNNEISEKSEIFDDQFSVERPDGSNFTLKIRSTKLEDSAMYFCASSPTGADLYNEQFFGPGTRLTVL.

The rearrangement links TRBV5-1 to TRBJ2-1; 7 positions match TRBD2. CDR1 and CDR2 from the germline V gene are SGHRS and YFSETQ. The V segment lost 3 bases and the J segment 2 bases; nucleotides outside the gene matches: 5. The CDR3 length is 15 residues. CDR3 protein: CASSWTRFAYNEQFF. CDR3 sequence (DNA): TGCGCCAGCAGCTGGACTAGATTTGCCTACAATGAGCAGTTCTTC.

The rearrangement links TRBV19 to TRBJ2-1; 7 nucleotides align to TRBD2. Germline V gives CDR1 LNHDA, CDR2 SQIVND (reference sequence). The V gene end was trimmed by 4 bases and the J gene end by 4 bases; junction bases not matched to a gene: 4. The CDR3 has 14 amino acids. The CDR3 sequence is CASSKRGPYNEQFF. CDR3 nucleotide sequence: TGTGCCAGTAGTAAGCGGGGACCTTACAATGAGCAGTTCTTC.

This chain connects TRBV9 to TRBJ2-1; D is unclear. Germline V gene data show CDR1 as SGDLS and CDR2 as YYNGEE. Between the trimmed V and J ends, which lost 5 bases and 6 bases, there was a span of 12 bases. The CDR3 contains 13 residues. As DNA, the CDR3 is TGTGCCAGCAGTCCCCTAAGGAGCAATGAGCAGTTCTTC. This sequence encodes CASSPLRSNEQFF.

This clone was detected once. This sequence joins TRBV7-6 and TRBJ2-7, with 8 bases aligning to TRBD1. Germline trimming cut 4 bases from V and 4 bases from J; bases unmatched to any gene: 6. This CDR3 region has 14 residues. CDR1 is SGHVS and CDR2 is FNYEAQ in the germline V gene. CDR3 nucleotide sequence: TGTGCCAGCAGCTCAGGACAGGGTGGTTACGAGCAGTACTTC. It translates to CASSSGQGGYEQYF.

The chain has TRBV27 and TRBJ1-1, with TRBD1 matching over 8 bases. V lost 2 bases, J lost 4 bases, and 3 bases stayed unmatched. Germline lookup yields CDR1 MNHEY and CDR2 SMNVEV (reference sequence). The CDR3 covers 14 residues. This CDR3 reads CASSLQGALTEAFF. The CDR3 DNA reads TGTGCCAGCAGTTTACAGGGGGCGCTCACTGAAGCTTTCTTT.

The J gene is TRBJ1-5, the V gene TRBV19; no reliable D call. Trimming took off 0 bases at V and 8 bases at J, with 5 bases between the two ends. The V gene's germline CDR1 is LNHDA and CDR2 SQIVND (reference sequence). The CDR3 extends over 12 amino acids. The CDR3 reads CASSIEGEPQHF. The DNA of the CDR3 is TGTGCCAGTAGTATAGAGGGTGAGCCCCAGCATTTT. The whole variable domain, filled in from reference TRBV19 and TRBJ1-5, reads DGGITQSPKYLFRKEGQNVTLSCEQNLNHDAMYWYRQDPGQGLRLIYYSQIVNDFQKGDIAEGYSVSREKKESFPLTVTSAQKNPTAFYLCASSIEGEPQHFGDGTRLSIL.

The chain is built from TRBV5-6 and TRBJ1-6; D is perhaps TRBD1 (5 bases). Germline CDR1 and CDR2: SGHDT and YYEEEE. This CDR3 is 17 amino acids long. V was clipped by 1 base and J by 5 bases, with 16 bases between them. CDR3 sequence: CASSLRQIYSNNSPLHF. In DNA, the CDR3 is TGTGCCAGCAGCTTGAGACAGATCTACAGTAATAATTCACCCCTCCACTTT.

CDR3 in amino acids: CASSYSSPTGSEAFF. The CDR3 DNA follows: TGTGCCAGCAGTTATTCGTCGCCTACGGGATCTGAAGCTTTCTTT. The chain uses TRBV6-5 and TRBJ1-1; D is unclear. The germline V gene has CDR1 MNHEY and CDR2 SVGAGI. The germline V and J ends were trimmed by 3 bases and 6 bases, with 17 bases remaining between them. CDR3 length: 15 amino acids.

V and J are TRBV6-5 and TRBJ1-6; D ambiguous. CDR3 length: 11 amino acids. Germline assignment: CDR1 MNHEY and CDR2 SVGAGI. With 4 bases removed from V and 6 bases from J, the gap between germline ends came to 1 base. CDR3: CASSSNSPLHF. The CDR3, as DNA: TGTGCCAGCAGTTCTAATTCACCCCTCCACTTT.

This chain links TRBV5-1 with TRBJ2-7, with TRBD2 identical over 8 bases. The CDR3 has 12 residues. The germline V gene has CDR1 SGHRS and CDR2 YFSETQ. Trimming took 4 bases from V and 5 from J; bases not matched to a gene: 2. The CDR3 reads CASSPAGDEQYF. The CDR3 bases are TGCGCCAGCAGCCCAGCGGGAGACGAGCAGTACTTC.

V is TRBV19 and J is TRBJ2-3, with D hard to call. CDR1 LNHDA and CDR2 SQIVND come from the germline V gene (reference sequence). Deletions cut 2 bases from V and 6 bases from J, with 15 bases between. The CDR3 is made up of 15 amino acids. CDR3 coding DNA: TGTGCCAGTAGTATATCCTTGGGCTTCCAGGATACGCAGTATTTT. This translates into CASSISLGFQDTQYF. Filled out from reference TRBV19 and TRBJ2-3, the complete variable domain reads DGGITQSPKYLFRKEGQNVTLSCEQNLNHDAMYWYRQDPGQGLRLIYYSQIVNDFQKGDIAEGYSVSREKKESFPLTVTSAQKNPTAFYLCASSISLGFQDTQYFGPGTRLTVL.

This clone was seen more than once but under ten times. The rearrangement uses TRBV27 and TRBJ1-1; D not certain. There are 14 residues in the CDR3. Trimming took off 2 bases at V and 1 base at J, with 8 bases between the two ends. Germline CDR1 and CDR2: MNHEY and SMNVEV (reference sequence). Here the CDR3 DNA reads TGTGCCAGCAGTTTAAGTGGCGGGAACACTGAAGCTTTCTTT. It codes for CASSLSGGNTEAFF.

This chain connects TRBV29-1 to TRBJ2-7; D assignment may be TRBD1 or TRBD2 (6 bases each). V was shortened by 3 bases and J by 3 bases, with 18 bases between the two germline ends. The CDR3 is 15 residues long. Germline lookup yields CDR1 SQVTM and CDR2 ANQGSEA. DNA of the CDR3: TGCAGCGTTGAGGGGGGCGTCGGGGGAAACTACGAGCAGTACTTC. This encodes CSVEGGVGGNYEQYF.

This chain connects TRBV28 to TRBJ1-2; 8 bases align to TRBD1. This CDR3 is 15 amino acids long. The germline V gene has CDR1 MDHEN and CDR2 SYDVKM. V gave up 5 bases and J gave up 2 bases; unmatched junction bases: 7. CDR3: CASSPTTGVNYGYTF. CDR3 sequence (DNA): TGTGCCAGCAGTCCGACGACAGGGGTAAACTATGGCTACACCTTC.

This chain joins TRBV9 and TRBJ1-4; possible D gene TRBD1, 6 bases. V lost 3 bases and J 10 bases, leaving 13 bases between the germline ends. The CDR3 sequence is 13 residues long. Germline CDR1 and CDR2: SGDLS and YYNGEE. The CDR3 region is CASSARQEGKLFF. CDR3 DNA: TGTGCCAGCAGCGCCCGACAGGAAGGAAAACTGTTTTTT.

The chain combines TRBV5-1 with TRBJ1-1, with D unresolved. The CDR3 has 11 residues. Germline V gene sequence: CDR1 SGHRS, CDR2 YFSETQ. V lost 7 bases and J lost 8, with 12 bases in between. The CDR3 sequence is CASSVSGEAFF. As DNA, the CDR3 is TGCGCCAGCTCGGTTTCGGGCGAAGCTTTCTTT.

DNA for the CDR3: TGTGCCAGCAGCTCGGGGGCTCTTTCCAAAAACATTCAGTACTTC. The encoded protein is CASSSGALSKNIQYF. The rearrangement joins TRBV28 to TRBJ2-4; D is perhaps TRBD1 or TRBD2 (6 bases each). In germline, CDR1 is MDHEN, CDR2 SYDVKM. This CDR3 has 15 residues. V lost 6 bases and J lost 2, with 14 bases in between.

The V call is TRBV19, the J call TRBJ2-1, with a weak D call TRBD2 (5 bases). CDR1 is LNHDA, CDR2 SQIVND, per germline (reference sequence). V lost 5 bases, J lost 2 bases, and 10 bases lay in between. CDR3 length: 14 residues. The CDR3, as DNA: TGTGCCAGTAGTTCGCGGGCGCCCTACAATGAGCAGTTCTTC. Its protein is CASSSRAPYNEQFF.

This clone is a singleton in its sample. V is TRBV27 and J is TRBJ2-7; possibly TRBD1 for D (5 bases). CDR3 length: 16 amino acids. Germline loops: CDR1 MNHEY, CDR2 SMNVEV (reference sequence). V was shortened by 6 bases and J by 5 bases, with 23 bases between the two germline ends. The CDR3 loop reads CASRPRPSGPGDEQYF. The CDR3 bases are TGTGCCAGCAGACCCAGGCCGTCAGGGCCCGGCGACGAGCAGTACTTC.

The chain is built from TRBV5-8 and TRBJ2-1; 8 bases agree with TRBD1. CDR1 SGHTS and CDR2 YDEGEE come from the germline V gene. The length of the CDR3 is 15 residues. J was trimmed by 6 bases and V by 6 bases; bases with no gene match: 11. The CDR3 reads CASIPLGQGINEQFF. In DNA, the CDR3 is TGTGCCAGCATCCCCTTAGGACAGGGCATCAATGAGCAGTTCTTC.

V and J are TRBV11-3 and TRBJ2-7, with 8 bases lining up with TRBD1. Per germline, CDR1 SGHNT and CDR2 YENEEA. V lost 5 bases and J lost 4; bases outside the gene matches: 10. The CDR3 is 15 amino acids. CDR3 nucleotides: TGTGCCAGCAGCGCTCGGACAGGGATGTTATACGAGCAGTACTTC. It encodes CASSARTGMLYEQYF.

The gene calls are TRBV19 and TRBJ2-5; D is possibly TRBD1 (5 bases). Gene TRBJ2-7 matches the end of the DNA better, so the J call may be wrong. CDR3 length: 14 amino acids. In germline, CDR1 is LNHDA, CDR2 SQIVND (reference sequence). The CDR3 protein is CASSIHPPGNEQYF. Written as DNA, the CDR3 is TGTGCCAGTAGTATTCACCCGCCAGGGAACGAGCAGTACTTC.